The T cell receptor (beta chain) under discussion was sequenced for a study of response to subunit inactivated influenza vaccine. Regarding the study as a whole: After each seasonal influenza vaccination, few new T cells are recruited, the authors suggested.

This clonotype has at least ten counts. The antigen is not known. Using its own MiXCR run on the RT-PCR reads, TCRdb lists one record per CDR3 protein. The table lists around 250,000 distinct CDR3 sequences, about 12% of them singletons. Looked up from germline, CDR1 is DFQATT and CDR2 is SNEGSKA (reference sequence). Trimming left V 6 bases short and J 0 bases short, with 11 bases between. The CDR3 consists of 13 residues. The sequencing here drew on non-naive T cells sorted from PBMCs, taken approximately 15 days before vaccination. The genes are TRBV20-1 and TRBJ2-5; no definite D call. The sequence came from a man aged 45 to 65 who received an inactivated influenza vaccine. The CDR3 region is CSASGENQETQYF. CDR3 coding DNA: TGCAGTGCGTCGGGCGAAAACCAAGAGACCCAGTACTTC.